The clone carrying this T cell receptor beta chain was seen at least ten times. The TCRbeta library was prepared with unique molecular identifiers. TCRdb passed the PCR reads through MiXCR, listing each CDR3 protein once. The sample lists about 230,000 distinct CDR3 sequences; around 13% were seen once. This specimen belongs to a study of T-cell reconstitution after alpha-beta-depleted transplantation in children. The CDR3 covers 13 residues. Germline V CDR1 and CDR2: MNHEY, SVGAGI. V was clipped by 3 bases and J by 7 bases, with 10 bases between them. The gene calls are TRBV6-5 and TRBJ2-1; maybe TRBD2 (5 bases). The sequence was obtained from a human donor who donated a stem cell graft to a child with acute lymphoblastic leukemia. This material consisted of PBMCs from the stem cell graft donor, taken from the stem cell graft. The CDR3: CASSYKEANEQFF. CDR3 in DNA: TGTGCCAGCAGTTATAAGGAGGCTAATGAGCAGTTCTTC.